This T cell receptor (beta chain) was identified in a study of T cells after posttransplantation cyclophosphamide. This CDR3 is 15 amino acids long. Trimming cost V 2 bases and J 5 bases; bases outside gene matches: 7. CDR1 is SGHRS and CDR2 is YFSETQ in the germline V gene. The method was immunoSEQ multiplex PCR; TCRdb's version includes in-frame clones alone and lacks a portion of them. The data show roughly 18,000 clones, over 80% seen once. This chain links TRBV5-1 with TRBJ2-3; 8 bases map to TRBD1. This receptor was obtained from a man in his thirties or forties in good health and a related stem cell transplant donor. Sequencing was performed on memory CD4+ T cells sorted from blood. CDR3 sequence (DNA): TGCGCCAGCAGCTTTGGCACAGGGGGAAGAGATACGCAGTATTTT. Translating it yields CASSFGTGGRDTQYF.